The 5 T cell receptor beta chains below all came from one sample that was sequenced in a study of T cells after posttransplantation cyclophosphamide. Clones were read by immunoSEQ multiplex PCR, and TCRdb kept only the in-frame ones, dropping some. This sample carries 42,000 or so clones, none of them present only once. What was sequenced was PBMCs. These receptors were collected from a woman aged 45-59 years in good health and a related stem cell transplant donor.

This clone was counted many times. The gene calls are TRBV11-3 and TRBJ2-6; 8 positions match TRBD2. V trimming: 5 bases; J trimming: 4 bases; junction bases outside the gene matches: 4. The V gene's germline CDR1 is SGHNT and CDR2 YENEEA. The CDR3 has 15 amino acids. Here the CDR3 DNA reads TGTGCCAGCAGCCCGGGGGGGGCCGGGGCCAACGTCCTGACTTTC. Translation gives CASSPGGAGANVLTF. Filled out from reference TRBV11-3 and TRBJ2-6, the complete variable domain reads EAGVVQSPRYKIIEKKQPVAFWCNPISGHNTLYWYLQNLGQGPELLIRYENEEAVDDSQLPKDRFSAERLKGVDSTLKIQPAELGDSAVYLCASSPGGAGANVLTFGAGSRLTVL.

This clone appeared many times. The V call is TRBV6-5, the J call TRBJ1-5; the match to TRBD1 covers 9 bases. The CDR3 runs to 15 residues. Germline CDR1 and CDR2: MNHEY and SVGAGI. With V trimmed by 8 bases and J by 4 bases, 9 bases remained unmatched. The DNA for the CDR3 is TGTGCCAGCGGATACCCGGGACAGGGAAATCAGCCCCAGCATTTT. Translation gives CASGYPGQGNQPQHF.

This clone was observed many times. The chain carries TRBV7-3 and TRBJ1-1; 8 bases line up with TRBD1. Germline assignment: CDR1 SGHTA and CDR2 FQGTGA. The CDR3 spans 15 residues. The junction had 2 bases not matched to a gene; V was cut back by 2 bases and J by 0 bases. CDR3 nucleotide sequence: TGTGCCAGCAGCTTACAGGGGGCGGTGAACACTGAAGCTTTCTTT. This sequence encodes CASSLQGAVNTEAFF.

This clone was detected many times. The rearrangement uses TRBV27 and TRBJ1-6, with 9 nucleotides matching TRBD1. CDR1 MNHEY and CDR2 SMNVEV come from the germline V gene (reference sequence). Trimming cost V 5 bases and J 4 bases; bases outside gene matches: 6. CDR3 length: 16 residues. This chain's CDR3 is CASSRTGGRYNSPLHF. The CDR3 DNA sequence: TGTGCCAGCAGTCGCACAGGGGGCAGGTATAATTCACCCCTCCACTTT.

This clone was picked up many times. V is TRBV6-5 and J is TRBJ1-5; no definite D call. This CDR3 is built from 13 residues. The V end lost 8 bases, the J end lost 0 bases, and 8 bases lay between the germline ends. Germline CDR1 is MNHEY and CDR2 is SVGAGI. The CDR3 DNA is TGTGCCAGCGGGCAGACTAGCAATCAGCCCCAGCATTTT. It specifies CASGQTSNQPQHF.